The next 19 T cell receptor beta chains were all read from a single sample in a study of identical twins. TCRdb re-analysed the 5' RACE reads in MiXCR, keeping a single row per CDR3 protein. The profile covers approximately 240,000 distinct CDR3 sequences, with around 15% appearing a single time and around 9.5% taken by the ten largest. The sequenced sample consisted of memory (CD45RO+) T cells sorted from blood. The receptors stem from a woman aged 18-29 years in good health.

This clonotype was recorded a few times. This chain connects TRBV20-1 to TRBJ2-5, with D possibly being TRBD1 (6 bases). V was clipped by 0 bases and J by 4 bases, with 15 bases between them. The length of the CDR3 is 15 residues. The germline CDR1 and CDR2 sequences are DFQATT and SNEGSKA (reference sequence). Here the CDR3 DNA reads TGCAGTGCTAGAGATCAACAGGGTCTGGGAGAGACCCAGTACTTC. Amino acids: CSARDQQGLGETQYF.

The table lists this clonotype with a few counts. The chain uses TRBV4-2 and TRBJ1-1; D is unclear. CDR1 and CDR2 from the germline V gene are LGHNA and YNFKEQ. Trimming stripped 4 bases from V and 7 bases from J, with 13 bases between. The CDR3 has 13 amino acids. CDR3 amino acids: CASSRVGQGEAFF. The CDR3 coding sequence is TGTGCCAGCAGCCGCGTGGGTCAAGGTGAAGCTTTCTTT.

This clonotype was seen more than once but under ten times. A much more abundant neighbour one base away suggests this may be a read error. This chain joins TRBV10-3 and TRBJ2-3; TRBD2 matches 13 bases. Germline V gives CDR1 ENHRY, CDR2 SYGVKD. J lost 0 bases, V lost 5 bases, and 11 bases had no gene match. CDR3 length equals 19 residues. The CDR3 region is CAISPRLAGGRTSTDTQYF. CDR3 nucleotides: TGTGCCATCAGTCCCCGACTAGCGGGAGGCCGCACCAGCACAGATACGCAGTATTTT.

The rearrangement uses TRBV15 and TRBJ2-1; 12 bases align to TRBD2. V shed 3 bases, J shed 6 bases, and the junction held 6 bases outside the gene matches. Germline CDR1 reads LNHNV; CDR2 reads YYDKDF (reference sequence). CDR3 length: 16 residues. The CDR3 DNA follows: TGTGCCACCAGCAGGGAAGGACTAGCGGGGTTCAATGAGCAGTTCTTC. It encodes CATSREGLAGFNEQFF.

V gene TRBV6-1 combines with J gene TRBJ2-7; possibly TRBD1 for D (6 bases). Trimming stripped 3 bases from V and 5 bases from J, with 14 bases between. The germline V gene encodes CDR1 MNHNS and CDR2 SASEGT. The CDR3 extends over 14 amino acids. CDR3 sequence (DNA): TGTGCCAGCAGTGACAGGGGAATTTTGGACGAGCAGTACTTC. Encoded protein: CASSDRGILDEQYF.

This clonotype was found many times. This chain connects TRBV12-3 or TRBV12-4 to TRBJ1-3; 10 nucleotides line up with TRBD1. The CDR3 has 15 amino acids. With 6 bases clipped from V and 4 bases from J, the junction kept 6 bases outside the gene matches. The CDR3 DNA reads TGTGCCAGCAGACGGGACAGGGGCTCCGGAAACACCATATATTTT. Residues: CASRRDRGSGNTIYF.

This clonotype was counted ten times or more. The gene calls are TRBV20-1 and TRBJ2-7; TRBD2 matches 8 bases. CDR1 and CDR2 from the germline V gene are DFQATT and SNEGSKA (reference sequence). Losses at the gene ends were 3 bases for V and 4 bases for J; bases not matched to a gene: 5. CDR3 length equals 13 residues. The CDR3 bases are TGCAGTGCTAGCGGGAGGGCCGAATACGAGCAGTACTTC. Protein sequence: CSASGRAEYEQYF.

This rearrangement joins TRBV15 to TRBJ1-5; no reliable D call. CDR3 length equals 12 residues. Trimming shortened V by 1 base and J by 5 bases, and 3 bases separated the two germline ends. The germline V gene encodes CDR1 LNHNV and CDR2 YYDKDF (reference sequence). CDR3 in amino acids: CATSRGDQPQHF. Written as DNA, the CDR3 is TGTGCCACCAGCAGAGGAGATCAGCCCCAGCATTTT.

This clonotype was detected a few times. J is TRBJ2-5 and V is TRBV11-3; 8 bases align to TRBD1. This CDR3 is built from 15 residues. The germline V gene has CDR1 SGHNT and CDR2 YENEEA. Germline trimming cut 3 bases from V and 5 bases from J; bases unmatched to any gene: 8. CDR3 nucleotides: TGTGCCAGCAGCTTTAGGACAGGGCGGACGGAGACCCAGTACTTC. Protein sequence: CASSFRTGRTETQYF.

This clonotype was seen ten or more times. V gene TRBV5-1 combines with J gene TRBJ1-2; 7 nucleotides agree with TRBD1. The CDR3 covers 14 residues. V gave up 3 bases and J gave up 2 bases; unmatched junction bases: 4. Germline values: CDR1 SGHRS, CDR2 YFSETQ. In DNA form, the CDR3 reads TGCGCCAGCAGCTCGTGGGACAGAAACTATGGCTACACCTTC. Its translation is CASSSWDRNYGYTF.

The rearrangement uses TRBV7-9 and TRBJ2-7; tentative D call: TRBD1 (6 bases). The V end lost 5 bases, the J end lost 6 bases, and 20 bases lay between the germline ends. This CDR3 has 15 residues. The germline V gene encodes CDR1 SEHNR and CDR2 FQNEAQ (reference sequence). In nucleotides, the CDR3 is TGTGCCAGCAGCCCGGGCGGGCAGGGGTGGAGCGAGCAGTACTTC. This translates into CASSPGGQGWSEQYF.

This clonotype has just a few counts. The chain employs TRBV14 and TRBJ1-2; the D gene is possibly TRBD1 (5 bases). Trimming took 4 bases from V and 4 from J, leaving 16 bases between them. Germline CDR1 and CDR2: SGHDN and FVKESK. The CDR3 is 15 amino acids. CDR3 amino acids: CASSRTRGLSYGYTF. The DNA for the CDR3 is TGTGCCAGCAGCCGAACCCGGGGCCTCTCCTATGGCTACACCTTC.

V gene TRBV6-2 or TRBV6-3 combines with J gene TRBJ2-4; the D is unclear. The V and J ends lost 5 bases and 8 bases respectively, with 16 bases between them. CDR3 length: 14 amino acids. The V gene's germline CDR1 is MNHEY and CDR2 SVGEGT. Here the CDR3 reads CASSTLRLSDIQYF. CDR3 DNA sequence: TGTGCCAGCAGTACCCTTCGCCTTTCGGACATTCAGTACTTC.

This clonotype was counted between two and nine times. This sequence joins TRBV6-2 or TRBV6-3 and TRBJ2-4, with 7 positions matching TRBD2. The junction had 0 bases not matched to a gene; V was cut back by 2 bases and J by 5 bases. This CDR3 spans 13 amino acids. Germline V lookup: CDR1 MNHEY, CDR2 SVGEGT. The CDR3 region has the DNA TGTGCCAGCAGTTACGCGGGAGAAAACATTCAGTACTTC. Protein: CASSYAGENIQYF.

This clonotype was observed a handful of times. The gene calls are TRBV3-1 and TRBJ1-1, with a tentative D call TRBD1 (6 bases). V gave up 4 bases and J gave up 3 bases, with 15 bases separating them. This CDR3 has 15 residues. Germline assignment: CDR1 LGHDT and CDR2 YNNKEL (reference sequence). The CDR3 nucleotides read TGTGCCAGCAGCCTAGTGGGGGCGTCGGACACTGAAGCTTTCTTT. Protein: CASSLVGASDTEAFF.

The V and J genes are TRBV9 and TRBJ2-5; 8 nucleotides match TRBD1. The CDR3 has 15 residues. Germline V lookup: CDR1 SGDLS, CDR2 YYNGEE. The trim removed 4 bases at V and 4 bases at J, leaving 9 bases unmatched. The CDR3 DNA follows: TGTGCCAGCAGCCTGACAGGGGAGAGGGGAGAGACCCAGTACTTC. Its protein is CASSLTGERGETQYF.

Concerning this clonotype itself: With a much larger clone just one base away, this may be a read error. The J gene is TRBJ2-1, the V gene TRBV20-1; D uncertain. Germline V gives CDR1 DFQATT, CDR2 SNEGSKA (reference sequence). The CDR3 is made up of 13 amino acids. V was shortened by 0 bases and J by 9 bases, with 12 bases between the two germline ends. The CDR3 DNA sequence: TGCAGTGCTAGAGATTTCGACGGCCTTGAGCAGTTCTTC. It is translated as CSARDFDGLEQFF.

This chain joins TRBV20-1 and TRBJ2-3, with D hard to call. V dropped 2 bases and J dropped 0 bases, with 12 bases sitting between them. Germline CDR1 DFQATT, CDR2 SNEGSKA (reference sequence). The length of the CDR3 is 15 residues. CDR3 nucleotide sequence: TGCAGTGCTAGAATAGGCGGAACTAGCACAGATACGCAGTATTTT. Residues: CSARIGGTSTDTQYF.

V and J are TRBV29-1 and TRBJ2-5; D unclear. V lost 0 bases to trimming and J lost 5 bases, with 7 bases between them. Germline V gene sequence: CDR1 SQVTM, CDR2 ANQGSEA. CDR3 length equals 12 residues. The CDR3 loop reads CSVEDGRETQYF. CDR3 coding DNA: TGCAGCGTTGAAGATGGTAGGGAGACCCAGTACTTC.